These 9 T cell receptor beta chains came from one sample sequenced in a study of breast tumors, draining lymph nodes, adjacent tissues. The lymph nodes were axillary draining lymph nodes from breast cancer patients. In TCRdb, the multiplex PCR reads were re-called with MiXCR into one record per CDR3 protein. The table lists around 130,000 distinct CDR3 sequences, less than 25% of them singletons, with about 2% in the top ten. The specimen was axillary lymph node tissue. All receptors derive from a female donor with breast cancer. Some clones in this sample may be carry-over from other donors' samples.

Worth noting for this clonotype: Given a much more abundant clone one base away, this may be a read error. This chain connects TRBV30 to TRBJ2-7; 9 positions agree with TRBD1. CDR1 is GTSNPN and CDR2 is SVGIG in the germline V gene (reference sequence). This CDR3 has 12 amino acids. CDR3 nucleotide sequence: TGTGCCCGGAGTGAGGGACAGGGCGAGCAGTACTTC. Amino acids: CARSEGQGEQYF.

This clonotype was seen repeatedly, ten times or more. This rearrangement joins TRBV20-1 to TRBJ2-1, with 8 bases fitting TRBD2. Germline loops: CDR1 DFQATT, CDR2 SNEGSKA (reference sequence). The CDR3 has 14 residues. V was pared by 2 bases and J by 2 bases, with 2 bases of the junction left unmatched. The CDR3 loop reads CSARTSGTYNEQFF. The CDR3 DNA sequence: TGCAGTGCTAGAACTAGCGGAACCTACAATGAGCAGTTCTTC.

This clonotype came up many times. This rearrangement joins TRBV20-1 to TRBJ2-3; 7 bases are shared with TRBD1. The germline CDR1 and CDR2 sequences are DFQATT and SNEGSKA (reference sequence). CDR3 length: 15 residues. After removal of 4 bases from V and 5 bases from J, the junction contained 12 bases not matched to a gene. CDR3 residues: CSAKRGTDDIDTQYF. Written as DNA, the CDR3 is TGCAGTGCTAAAAGGGGGACAGACGATATAGATACGCAGTATTTT.

In this sample, this clonotype turned up a few times. The genes are TRBV5-8 and TRBJ2-3; 8 bases map to TRBD1. V lost 3 bases, J lost 4 bases, and 10 bases stayed unmatched. Germline V gene sequence: CDR1 SGHTS, CDR2 YDEGEE. The CDR3 extends over 16 amino acids. The CDR3 DNA is TGTGCCAGCAGCTCCCCGCACAGGGGGAGCGCAGATACGCAGTATTTT. Encoded protein: CASSSPHRGSADTQYF.

This clonotype was counted between two and nine times. The V call is TRBV7-9, the J call TRBJ1-1; D not resolved. CDR1 and CDR2 from the germline V gene are SEHNR and FQNEAQ (reference sequence). The CDR3 spans 16 residues. The V gene lost 5 bases and the J gene lost 1 base, with 17 bases spanning the gap. CDR3 region: CASSPFDAGRNTEAFF. The CDR3 DNA reads as TGTGCCAGCAGCCCATTCGACGCGGGCCGGAACACTGAAGCTTTCTTT. Full variable domain (outside the CDR3, taken from reference TRBV7-9 and TRBJ1-1): DTGVSQNPRHKITKRGQNVTFRCDPISEHNRLYWYRQTLGQGPEFLTYFQNEAQLEKSRLLSDRFSAERPKGSFSTLEIQRTEQGDSAMYLCASSPFDAGRNTEAFFGQGTRLTVV.

This clonotype has more than one count but fewer than ten. CDR3 sequence reads: CASKGGLAGNQPQHF. The CDR3 DNA reads TGTGCCAGCAAAGGAGGTTTAGCTGGCAATCAGCCCCAGCATTTT. The chain uses TRBV28 and TRBJ1-5; no clear D gene. Trimming shortened V by 7 bases and J by 2 bases, and 15 bases separated the two germline ends. CDR3 size: 15 residues. Germline V gene data show CDR1 as MDHEN and CDR2 as SYDVKM.

To note about this clonotype: The germline gene is not matched at one end of the junction; a read error may be the cause. The chain carries TRBV10-3 and TRBJ2-1; no firm D call. The CDR3 extends over 13 amino acids. Germline-derived CDR1 and CDR2 are ENHRY and SYGVKD. In DNA, the CDR3 is TGTGCCATCATTCCCAGCTCCTACAACGAGCAGTTCTTC. Translation gives CAIIPSSYNEQFF.

This clonotype showed up many times. The chain joins TRBV15 to TRBJ1-5; D is ambiguous. Germline V CDR1 and CDR2: LNHNV, YYDKDF (reference sequence). The V and J ends lost 1 base and 7 bases respectively, with 11 bases between them. This CDR3 is 14 amino acids long. Written as DNA, the CDR3 is TGTGCCACCAGCAGAGTTAGGGTTGGGCAGCCCCAGCATTTT. It specifies CATSRVRVGQPQHF.

This sequence joins TRBV4-1 and TRBJ2-5; 11 bases agree with TRBD2. The CDR3 extends over 18 amino acids. Losses at the gene ends were 4 bases for V and 9 bases for J; bases not matched to a gene: 19. Germline V CDR1 and CDR2: MGHRA, YSYEKL. The CDR3: CASSPEGIAGGPGEAQYF. The CDR3 nucleotides read TGCGCCAGCAGCCCCGAAGGGATAGCGGGAGGGCCCGGCGAGGCCCAGTACTTC.